The entry below describes one T cell receptor beta chain. Its cognate antigen is unknown. This entry belongs to a study of PD-L1 blockade in urothelial cancer. Whole-study findings and limits: It was durable-benefit patients whose tumor-associated blood clones expanded more at 3 weeks.

Sample time point: pretreatment peripheral blood. The CDR3 contains 12 residues. CDR1 and CDR2 (germline): SGHTA, FQGNSA. Trimming took off 5 bases at V and 7 bases at J, with 11 bases between the two ends. Measured with immunoSEQ multiplex PCR; TCRdb has only the in-frame clones, and not every one. The sample includes about 50,000 clones, about 81% of them seen just once. The clonotype was recovered from a man in his 70s with urothelial cancer. Sequencing used PBMCs, obtained around atezolizumab (anti-PD-L1) treatment. The chain uses TRBV7-2 and TRBJ2-5; the D gene is possibly TRBD1 (5 bases). The CDR3 bases are TGTGCCAGCAGCCCCGACAGAACGACCCAGTACTTC. Translated: CASSPDRTTQYF.